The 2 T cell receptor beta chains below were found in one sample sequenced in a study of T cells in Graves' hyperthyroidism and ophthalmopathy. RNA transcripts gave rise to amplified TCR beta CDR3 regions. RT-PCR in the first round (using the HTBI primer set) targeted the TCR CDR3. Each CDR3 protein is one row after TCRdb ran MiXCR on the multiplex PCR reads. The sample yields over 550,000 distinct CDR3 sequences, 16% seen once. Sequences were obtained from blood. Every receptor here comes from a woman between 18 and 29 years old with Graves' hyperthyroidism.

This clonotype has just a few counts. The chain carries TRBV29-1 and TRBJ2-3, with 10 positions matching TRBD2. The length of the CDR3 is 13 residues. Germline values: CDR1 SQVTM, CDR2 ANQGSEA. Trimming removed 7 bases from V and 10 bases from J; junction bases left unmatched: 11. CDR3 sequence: CSGSSGGSPSQYF. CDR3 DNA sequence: TGCAGCGGCTCTAGCGGGGGTTCCCCTTCGCAGTATTTT.

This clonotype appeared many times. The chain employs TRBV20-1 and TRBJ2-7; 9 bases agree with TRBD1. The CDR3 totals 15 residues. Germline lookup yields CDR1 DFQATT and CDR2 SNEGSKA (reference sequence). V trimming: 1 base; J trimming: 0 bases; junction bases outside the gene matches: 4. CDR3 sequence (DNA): TGCAGTGCTAGAGTGGACAGGGGATACTCCTACGAGCAGTACTTC. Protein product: CSARVDRGYSYEQYF.